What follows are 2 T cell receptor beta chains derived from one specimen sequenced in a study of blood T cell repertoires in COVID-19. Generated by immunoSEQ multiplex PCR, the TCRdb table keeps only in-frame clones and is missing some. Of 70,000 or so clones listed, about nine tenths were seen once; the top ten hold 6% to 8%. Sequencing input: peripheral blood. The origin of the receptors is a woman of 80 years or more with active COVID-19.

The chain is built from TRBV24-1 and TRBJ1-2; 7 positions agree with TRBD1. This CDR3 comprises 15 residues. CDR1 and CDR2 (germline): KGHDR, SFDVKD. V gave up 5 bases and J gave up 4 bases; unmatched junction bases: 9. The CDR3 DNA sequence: TGTGCCACCAGTGCCCTAACAGGGGACGCCTATGGCTACACCTTC. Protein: CATSALTGDAYGYTF.

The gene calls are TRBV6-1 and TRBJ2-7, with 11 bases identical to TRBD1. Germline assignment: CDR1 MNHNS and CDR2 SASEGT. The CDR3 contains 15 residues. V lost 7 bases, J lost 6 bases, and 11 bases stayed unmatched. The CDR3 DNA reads TGTGCCAGCAACTCCATGGACAGGGGGCTTGGCGAGCAGTACTTC. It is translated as CASNSMDRGLGEQYF.